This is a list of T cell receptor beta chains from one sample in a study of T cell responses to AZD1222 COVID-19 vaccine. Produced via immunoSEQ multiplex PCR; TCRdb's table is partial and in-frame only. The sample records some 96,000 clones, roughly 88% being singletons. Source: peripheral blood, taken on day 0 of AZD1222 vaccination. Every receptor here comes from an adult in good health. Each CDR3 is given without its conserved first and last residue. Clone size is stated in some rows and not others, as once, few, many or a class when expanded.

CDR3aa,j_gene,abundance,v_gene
ATSSLGVSGNTIY,TRBJ1-3,-,TRBV15
ASSMRDSYEQY,TRBJ2-7,-,TRBV28
ASRWGTEKVGELF,TRBJ2-2,-,TRBV27
ATNRDLGETQY,TRBJ2-5,-,TRBV24-1
ASSWGTGTAGNTIY,TRBJ1-3,-,TRBV5-1
ASSFGRGSYNEQF,TRBJ2-1,once,TRBV6-2/TRBV6-3
ASSLKALASDEQF,TRBJ2-1,-,TRBV7-3
ASRRQTDSPLH,TRBJ1-6,-,TRBV12-3/TRBV12-4
ASSQNSRGDSNYGYT,TRBJ1-2,-,TRBV3-1/TRBV3-2
ASSEVLGGKNIQY,TRBJ2-4,-,TRBV2
ASSPEGTGAREQY,TRBJ2-7,-,TRBV27